The rows below give T cell receptor beta chains drawn from one sample of a study of T cells in Graves' hyperthyroidism and ophthalmopathy. Via MiXCR, TCRdb re-called the multiplex PCR reads, giving one row per CDR3 protein. The sample consists of around 340,000 distinct CDR3 sequences, around 18% of them appearing once. The material sequenced was blood. The origin of the receptors is a woman between 35 and 50 years old with Graves' ophthalmopathy. Both conserved end residues are part of each CDR3. Each record gives: J gene, D gene, clone size, V gene, CDR3 DNA, CDR3 protein. A D gene is named only where the DNA matches it firmly. Size is omitted from some rows. Given values are once, few, many or a class for expanded clones.

j_gene: TRBJ2-7
d_gene: TRBD1
abundance: many
v_gene: TRBV29-1
CDR3nt: TGCAGCGTTTCGGGAGGACAGGGGGCCTACGAGCAGTACTTC
CDR3aa: CSVSGGQGAYEQYF

j_gene: TRBJ1-1
d_gene: NA
abundance: many
v_gene: TRBV29-1
CDR3nt: TGCAGCGTTGATAATAGGGGAGGGGACACTGAAGCTTTCTTT
CDR3aa: CSVDNRGGDTEAFF

j_gene: TRBJ2-2
d_gene: TRBD2
abundance: NA
v_gene: TRBV6-2/TRBV6-3
CDR3nt: TGTGCCAGCAGTTATGGGGGTCCGGCTAGCGGGTCTGGCGGGGAGCTGCTTTTT
CDR3aa: CASSYGGPASGSGGELLF

j_gene: TRBJ1-5
d_gene: NA
abundance: many
v_gene: TRBV19
CDR3nt: TGTGCCAGTAGTATGCCCGGTTATCAGCCCCAGCATTTT
CDR3aa: CASSMPGYQPQHF

j_gene: TRBJ1-1
d_gene: NA
abundance: many
v_gene: TRBV28
CDR3nt: TGTGCCAGCAGTTTAATCAAGGGGGGGACCGCTTTCTTT
CDR3aa: CASSLIKGGTAFF

j_gene: TRBJ2-7
d_gene: TRBD1
abundance: many
v_gene: TRBV19
CDR3nt: TGTGCCAGCCAACCGGGACAGGGGGCGATCGAGCAGTACTTC
CDR3aa: CASQPGQGAIEQYF

j_gene: TRBJ1-5
d_gene: NA
abundance: many
v_gene: TRBV20-1
CDR3nt: TGCAGTGCTAGAGGGACAGTATATAGCAATCAGCCCCAGCATTTT
CDR3aa: CSARGTVYSNQPQHF

j_gene: TRBJ1-1
d_gene: TRBD1
abundance: NA
v_gene: TRBV11-2
CDR3nt: TGTGCCAGCAGCATGACTACAGGGGGTAGGACTGAAGCTTTCTTT
CDR3aa: CASSMTTGGRTEAFF

j_gene: TRBJ2-5
d_gene: NA
abundance: many
v_gene: TRBV7-2
CDR3nt: TGTGCCAGCAGCCTCGTAGACCCTAGGGCCCAAGAGACCCAGTACTTC
CDR3aa: CASSLVDPRAQETQYF

j_gene: TRBJ2-7
d_gene: NA
abundance: many
v_gene: TRBV30
CDR3nt: TGTGCCTGGAGTGACCGGGGACGCCACCGGGAGCAGTACTTC
CDR3aa: CAWSDRGRHREQYF

j_gene: TRBJ2-6
d_gene: NA
abundance: many
v_gene: TRBV20-1
CDR3nt: TGCAGTGCTAGACGGCAGGCCGACTCTGGGGCCAACGTCCTGACTTTC
CDR3aa: CSARRQADSGANVLTF

j_gene: TRBJ2-7
d_gene: NA
abundance: many
v_gene: TRBV12-3/TRBV12-4
CDR3nt: TGTGCCAGCAGTTTAAGTGGAGGGAGCTCCTACGAGCAGTACTTC
CDR3aa: CASSLSGGSSYEQYF

j_gene: TRBJ1-2
d_gene: TRBD1
abundance: many
v_gene: TRBV12-3/TRBV12-4
CDR3nt: TGTGCCAGCAGTTCCCCCTGGGGACAGCATAACTATGGCTACACCTTC
CDR3aa: CASSSPWGQHNYGYTF

j_gene: TRBJ1-1
d_gene: NA
abundance: many
v_gene: TRBV6-1
CDR3nt: TGTGCCAGCGTAAGGGTACAGGTATCGAACACTGAAGCTTTCTTT
CDR3aa: CASVRVQVSNTEAFF

j_gene: TRBJ2-7
d_gene: TRBD2
abundance: NA
v_gene: TRBV20-1
CDR3nt: TGCAGTGCCAATTCGGGGGGATCTCTACCCTACGAGCAGTACTTC
CDR3aa: CSANSGGSLPYEQYF

j_gene: TRBJ2-7
d_gene: NA
abundance: few
v_gene: TRBV7-6
CDR3nt: TGTGCCAGCAGCTTATCTAAGGGTCTATCCTACGAGCAGTACTTC
CDR3aa: CASSLSKGLSYEQYF

j_gene: TRBJ1-2
d_gene: NA
abundance: NA
v_gene: TRBV6-1
CDR3nt: TGTGCCAGCAGTGGGGAGGCTGACTATGGCTACACCTTC
CDR3aa: CASSGEADYGYTF

j_gene: TRBJ2-3
d_gene: NA
abundance: few
v_gene: TRBV28
CDR3nt: TGTGCCAGCAGTTCTTTGGGAGTAGGTTCTAGCACAGATACGCAGTATTTT
CDR3aa: CASSSLGVGSSTDTQYF

j_gene: TRBJ2-7
d_gene: TRBD2
abundance: many
v_gene: TRBV5-1
CDR3nt: TGCGCCAGCAGCTTTTTGACGGGACTAGCGGGCGGCGAGCAGTACTTC
CDR3aa: CASSFLTGLAGGEQYF

j_gene: TRBJ2-5
d_gene: NA
abundance: many
v_gene: TRBV6-2/TRBV6-3
CDR3nt: TGTGCCAGCAGCAGCACCCGGGGGAGTGAGACCCAGTACTTC
CDR3aa: CASSSTRGSETQYF